This T cell receptor beta chain appears in the sequencing data of a study of cytomegalovirus exposure and HLA in healthy donors. Germline V gives CDR1 MNHNS, CDR2 SASEGT. The CDR3 sequence is 13 residues long. V lost 11 bases to trimming and J lost 4 bases; unmatched junction nucleotides: 8. Primers included in the PCR were 60 Vbeta and 13 Jbeta primers. Using immunoSEQ multiplex PCR, the repertoire was profiled, and TCRdb retains in-frame clones only, with some absent. The sample has about 160,000 clones, roughly 85% seen once. This clone has a single count. The source is a woman aged 45 to 65 in good health and CMV-seropositive. The chain has TRBV6-1 and TRBJ1-5; 7 bases match TRBD1. The sample comprised PBMCs. This chain's CDR3 is CAGPRDRNQPQHF. The DNA of the CDR3 is TGTGCCGGTCCCCGGGACAGAAATCAGCCCCAGCATTTT.